A single T cell receptor (beta chain) is shown here with its context. Its antigen is currently not known. This may come from a read error, since a much larger clone is one base off. This entry belongs to a study of CD8 T cells in ankylosing spondylitis listed by TCRdb under 2017. In the study overall: The study profiled T cell receptor beta repertoires in healthy donors and ankylosing spondylitis patients to find disease-linked TCR variants. The whole study cohort included 95 to 130 healthy donors and some 27 ankylosing spondylitis patients. Peripheral blood was sampled, and synovial fluid was additionally collected from ankylosing spondylitis patients.

TCRdb names Illumina HiSeq 2500 as the instrument used. TCR beta libraries were prepared by quantitative 5'-RACE with molecular barcodes. Turning to the authors' computational methods: A new computational method, built on a probabilistic model of VDJ rearrangement, was used to identify disease-linked TCR variants. The raw public reads went through TCRdb reprocessing: fastp at Q25, MiXCR clone calling, in-frame beta chains kept. A single entry per CDR3 protein holds the most common genes and DNA from its merged rows. TCRdb's processing, not the study's, gives the V and J calls here. Recorded for this sample are about 240,000 distinct CDR3 sequences; roughly a quarter of them occurred a single time. More than 0.6% of the sample lies in the top ten. CDR1 and CDR2, per the germline V gene, are SQVTM and ANQGSEA. Reading from cysteine to phenylalanine, the CDR3 counts 12 amino acids. Of the read, only the CDR3 DNA is kept; its 36 bases are in frame from base 1. V drops 5 bases and J drops 3 bases, leaving 10 bases in between.

General conclusions and limits of the study: The disease-linked clones had a CD8+ phenotype and were found at relatively low frequencies in peripheral blood. Some motif variants had previously been reported in the synovial fluid and blood of reactive arthritis patients, which suggests shared mechanisms of disease initiation. Blood from ankylosing spondylitis patients appeared to be characterized by a TCR beta motif made up of under ten highly homologous amino acid variants. According to the report, matched synovial fluid samples from ankylosing spondylitis patients were significantly enriched for the disease-linked clones.

This clonotype originated in a male donor with ankylosing spondylitis or in good health (not recorded which). Sequenced: blood, either unsorted or a sorted T cell fraction (not recorded which). The chain employs TRBV29-1 and TRBJ1-2; no D gene call is confident. The nucleotides read TGCAGCGTTCGGGGATCAGACTATGGCTACACCTTC. The resulting protein is CSVRGSDYGYTF.